This T cell receptor (beta chain) was retrieved from a study of T cells after yellow fever vaccination. The junction had 3 bases not matched to a gene; V was cut back by 4 bases and J by 2 bases. CDR1 is SEHNR and CDR2 is FQNEAQ in the germline V gene (reference sequence). The CDR3 runs to 16 residues. TCRdb reprocessed the 5' RACE reads with MiXCR, giving one entry per CDR3 protein. The repertoire holds about 320,000 distinct CDR3 sequences, with approximately 4.3% as singletons. In this sample, this clonotype turned up a few times. The source of this sequence is a man between 18 and 29 years old who received the YFV17D yellow fever vaccine. The sample consisted of PBMCs, taken 15 days after the yellow fever booster vaccination. The chain joins TRBV7-9 to TRBJ2-3; 13 bases agree with TRBD2. CDR3 loop: CASSWGLAGPTDTQYF. The CDR3 DNA sequence: TGTGCCAGCAGCTGGGGACTAGCGGGGCCCACAGATACGCAGTATTTT.